These T cell receptor beta chains were read from a single sample in a study of OX40 agonist ivuxolimab in advanced cancers. Sequencing used immunoSEQ multiplex PCR; TCRdb keeps in-frame clones, though not all of them. The sample yields around 32,000 clones, roughly 89% seen once. Sequences were derived from CD4+ or CD8+ T cells sorted from blood, sampled in a trial of the OX40 agonist ivuxolimab. These receptors were collected from an adult with an advanced solid tumor such as melanoma, head and neck, liver or kidney cancer. Each CDR3 is given with its conserved first and last residue. D genes are given only for firm matches. The size field is filled for only some rows; it gives once, few, many or a size class.

clone size	J gene	D gene	V gene	CDR3 DNA	CDR3 protein
.	TRBJ1-2	.	TRBV19	TGTGCCAGTAGTACTAACTATGGCTACACCTTC	CASSTNYGYTF
.	TRBJ1-5	TRBD1	TRBV27	TGTGCCAGCAGCCGGACAGGGGATTATAGCAATCAGCCCCAGCATTTT	CASSRTGDYSNQPQHF
.	TRBJ2-3	.	TRBV9	TGTGCCAGCAGCGAGGGCCGTAGCACAGATACGCAGTATTTT	CASSEGRSTDTQYF
.	TRBJ2-7	.	TRBV6-1	TGTGCCAGCAGCCCTCCCGGGGGTTCCACCTACGAGCAGTACTTC	CASSPPGGSTYEQYF
.	TRBJ2-7	TRBD1	TRBV15	TGTGCCACCAGCAGGGACAGGGGGCTCTACGAGCAGTACTTC	CATSRDRGLYEQYF
once	TRBJ2-1	.	TRBV28	TGTGCCAGCAGTTCGTCCGGGGTATACAATGAGCAGTTCTTC	CASSSSGVYNEQFF
medium-sized	TRBJ2-5	TRBD2	TRBV9	TGTGCCAGCTCTTCGGGAGGTGAGACCCAGTACTTC	CASSSGGETQYF
.	TRBJ1-5	TRBD1	TRBV5-4	TGTGCCAGCAGCTTGGGGACAGGCGGGAATCAGCCCCAGCATTTT	CASSLGTGGNQPQHF
.	TRBJ2-7	.	TRBV28	TGTGCCAGCAGTGCCGGGCAGGGTTATATTTACGAGCAGTACTTC	CASSAGQGYIYEQYF
.	TRBJ1-1	.	TRBV30	TGTGCCTGGAGTGTTCCCCTGGCGGCCGAAGCTTTCTTT	CAWSVPLAAEAFF
.	TRBJ1-1	.	TRBV30	TGTGCCTGGAGTCGAGTTGACACTGAAGCTTTCTTT	CAWSRVDTEAFF
.	TRBJ2-7	.	TRBV28	TGTGCCAGCAGTATTAGGGCCTACGAGCAGTACTTC	CASSIRAYEQYF
.	TRBJ2-5	.	TRBV15	TGTGCCACCAGCAGAGTGGGGCAGGGAGAGACCCAGTACTTC	CATSRVGQGETQYF
.	TRBJ2-7	.	TRBV6-1	TGTGCCAGCAGTCGGTTAGCAATTTACGAGCAGTACTTC	CASSRLAIYEQYF
.	TRBJ2-3	.	TRBV19	TGTGCCAGTAGTATCTGGGTTAGCACAGATACGCAGTATTTT	CASSIWVSTDTQYF
.	TRBJ1-3	TRBD1	TRBV9	TGTGCCAGCAGCGCGGGACAGGGTGGTTCCGGAAACACCATATATTTT	CASSAGQGGSGNTIYF
.	TRBJ2-2	.	TRBV5-4	TGTGCCAGCAGCGGCGGGACAGCTAACACCGGGGAGCTGTTTTTT	CASSGGTANTGELFF
.	TRBJ2-7	TRBD2	TRBV5-8	TGTGCCAGCAGCCAACCAGGACTAGCGTCCTACGAGCAGTACTTC	CASSQPGLASYEQYF
once	TRBJ2-7	TRBD2	TRBV13	TGTGCCAGCAGGGCCCTAGCGGGAGCGAACGAGCAGTACTTC	CASRALAGANEQYF
.	TRBJ2-7	TRBD1	TRBV28	TGTGCCAGCAGTCAGGGACAGGGGACTCACGAGCAGTACTTC	CASSQGQGTHEQYF
once	TRBJ1-6	.	TRBV7-2	TGTGCCAGCAGCTTACAGTGGGGGGGAAATTCACCCCTCCACTTT	CASSLQWGGNSPLHF
.	TRBJ2-7	TRBD1	TRBV19	TGTGCCAGTAGTGCCGGGACAGCCCGCTACGAGCAGTACTTC	CASSAGTARYEQYF
.	TRBJ2-2	.	TRBV21-1	TGTGCCAGCAGCCCGACCAGACTAGCGGAAAACACCGGGGAGCTGTTTTTT	CASSPTRLAENTGELFF
.	TRBJ2-2	TRBD1	TRBV5-8	TGTGCCACCATCGGACAGGGGGTGTCCGGGGAGCTGTTTTTT	CATIGQGVSGELFF
.	TRBJ2-4	.	TRBV6-1	TGTGCCAGCAGTGAAAAGGATTTTCGCGAAACTTTC	CASSEKDFRETF
once	TRBJ1-2	TRBD1	TRBV5-5	TGTGCCAGCAGCTTATTTGGAGGGACAGGGGGCGAAGGATACTATGGCTACACCTTC	CASSLFGGTGGEGYYGYTF
.	TRBJ1-1	.	TRBV5-1	TGCGCCAGCAGCTTGGAGGGAGGCCAGGGCTTAGCTTTCTTT	CASSLEGGQGLAFF
once	TRBJ2-1	.	TRBV7-9	TGTGCCAGCAGCCCGGGACTCCACAATGAGCAGTTCTTC	CASSPGLHNEQFF
.	TRBJ1-2	.	TRBV29-1	TGCAGCGTGGTCCGGGGGGTCTATGGCTACACCTTC	CSVVRGVYGYTF
.	TRBJ2-7	TRBD1	TRBV2	TGTGCCAGCAGACCGGGACAGGGATTTTACGAGCAGTACTTC	CASRPGQGFYEQYF
.	TRBJ2-7	TRBD1	TRBV27	TGTGCCAGCAGTTTAGGACAGGGAGCCTACGAGCAGTACTTC	CASSLGQGAYEQYF
.	TRBJ2-2	TRBD2	TRBV9	TGTGCCAGCAGCGTAGCTTTGGCGGTAGCGGGAGTTGGTACCGGGGAGCTGTTTTTT	CASSVALAVAGVGTGELFF
.	TRBJ2-3	.	TRBV9	TGTGCCAGCAGCGCTTTCAAAACAGATACGCAGTATTTT	CASSAFKTDTQYF
.	TRBJ2-1	TRBD2	TRBV6-1	TGTGCCACCCTTACTAGCGGGGGTGTCTACAATGAGCAGTTCTTC	CATLTSGGVYNEQFF
once	TRBJ1-1	.	TRBV4-1	TGCGCCAGCAGCCTTAATACAGGGATGAAGGCTTTCTTT	CASSLNTGMKAFF
.	TRBJ1-4	.	TRBV4-1	TGCGCCAGCAGCCCGCACAGGAATGAAAAACTGTTTTTT	CASSPHRNEKLFF
.	TRBJ2-7	.	TRBV4-1	TGCGCCAGCAGCCAAGGGGCCGCAGTGGAGCAGTACTTC	CASSQGAAVEQYF
once	TRBJ2-3	.	TRBV9	TGTGCCAGCAGCGTAGAATCGGGGGGCAGCACAGATACGCAGTATTTT	CASSVESGGSTDTQYF
.	TRBJ2-1	.	TRBV9	TGTGCCAGCAGCGTAGAGGGGGGAAACGGTGAGCAGTTCTTC	CASSVEGGNGEQFF
.	TRBJ1-1	.	TRBV5-1	TGCGCCAGCAGCTTGGAGGGGGTTCAAGCTTTCTTT	CASSLEGVQAFF
.	TRBJ2-7	.	TRBV28	TGTGCCAGCAACGGCTTGGGCTACGACAGAACCCACGAGCAGTACTTC	CASNGLGYDRTHEQYF
.	TRBJ1-1	.	TRBV28	TGTGCCAGCAATAGGGGGGCAGAACAAGCTTTCTTT	CASNRGAEQAFF
.	TRBJ1-1	.	TRBV27	TGTGCCAGCAAACTGGATACTGAAGCTTTCTTT	CASKLDTEAFF
.	TRBJ2-5	.	TRBV11-3	TGTGCCAGCAGCCCGGAGGTCGGACAGTGCCAAGAGACCCAGTACTTC	CASSPEVGQCQETQYF
.	TRBJ2-7	TRBD2	TRBV7-9	TGTGCCAGCAGGGGGGATCCGGGACTAGCCGCGGTGGACGAGCAGTACTTC	CASRGDPGLAAVDEQYF
medium-sized	TRBJ1-6	.	TRBV6-6	TGTGCCAGCAGTTGGCAGGAGGACTCGCCCCTCCACTTT	CASSWQEDSPLHF
.	TRBJ1-3	.	TRBV7-9	TGTGCCAGCAGCTCCACCCAAACAGGGCACTCTGGAAACACCATATATTTT	CASSSTQTGHSGNTIYF
once	TRBJ1-2	TRBD1	TRBV4-2	TGTGCCAGCAGCCAGGAAGGGACAGGGCCGGGGGTTTATGGCTACACCTTC	CASSQEGTGPGVYGYTF